The source of this T cell receptor beta chain is a study of shared clonotypes between healthy human individuals. Only one count was recorded for this clone. The CDR3 spans 15 residues. V gave up 6 bases and J gave up 5 bases, with 19 bases separating them. Germline loops: CDR1 MDHEN, CDR2 SYDVKM. Produced via immunoSEQ multiplex PCR; TCRdb's table is partial and in-frame only. The sample comprises around 1 million clones, approximately 80% of which are singletons, and about 1.5% rests with the top ten. This sequence joins TRBV28 and TRBJ2-5; weak D call: TRBD2 (7 bases). This TCR came from a man aged 18 to 29 in good health. Sequencing used memory CD4+ T cells sorted from blood. Indicated subset: CD45RA-negative fraction. In DNA form, the CDR3 reads TGTGCCAGCAGCAAGCGGGGCAGGGGACGGGAGACCCAGTACTTC. Translated: CASSKRGRGRETQYF.